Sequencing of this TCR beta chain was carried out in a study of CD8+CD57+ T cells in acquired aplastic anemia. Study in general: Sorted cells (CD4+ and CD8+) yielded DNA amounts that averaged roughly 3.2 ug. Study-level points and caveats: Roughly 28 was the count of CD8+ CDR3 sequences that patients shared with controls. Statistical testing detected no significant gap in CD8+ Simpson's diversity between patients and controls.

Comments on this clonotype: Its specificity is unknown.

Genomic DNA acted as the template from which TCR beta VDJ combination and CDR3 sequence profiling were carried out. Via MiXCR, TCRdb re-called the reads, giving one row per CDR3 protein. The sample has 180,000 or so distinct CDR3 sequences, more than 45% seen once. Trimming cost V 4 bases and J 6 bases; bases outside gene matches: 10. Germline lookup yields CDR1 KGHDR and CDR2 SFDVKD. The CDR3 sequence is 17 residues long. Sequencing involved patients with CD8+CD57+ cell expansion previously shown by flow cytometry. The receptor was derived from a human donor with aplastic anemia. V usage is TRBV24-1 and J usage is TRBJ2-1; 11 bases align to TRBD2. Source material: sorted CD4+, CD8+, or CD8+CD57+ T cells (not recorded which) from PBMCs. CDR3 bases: TGTGCCACCAGTGACGGGACTAGCGGACGCGTGGGCAATGAGCAGTTCTTC. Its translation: CATSDGTSGRVGNEQFF.